These T cell receptor beta chains were read from a single sample in a study of blood T cell repertoires in COVID-19. Only in-frame clones appear in the TCRdb table, and some are missing; sequencing was by immunoSEQ multiplex PCR. Of fewer than 200,000 clones in the sample, around 80% were seen once. Input material: PBMCs or T cells enriched from blood (not recorded which). The receptors were gathered from a man over 45 who had recovered from COVID-19. CDR3s include the opening cysteine and the closing phenylalanine or tryptophan. A D gene is named only where the DNA matches it firmly. Clone size appears in some rows only: once, few, many, or a class for an expanded clone.

CASNRGSGNTEAFF TGTGCCAGCAATCGAGGATCGGGGAACACTGAAGCTTTCTTT NA TRBV3-1/TRBV3-2 14 TRBJ1-1 NA
CASSMGTGKSGHTEAFF TGTGCCAGCAGCATGGGGACAGGGAAGTCAGGGCACACTGAAGCTTTCTTT NA TRBV21-1 17 TRBJ1-1 NA
CASQTASSGNTIYF TGTGCCAGTCAGACAGCGAGCTCTGGAAACACCATATATTTT NA TRBV28 14 TRBJ1-3 NA
CASSADPGTYEQYF TGTGCCAGCAGCGCGGACCCAGGGACCTACGAGCAGTACTTC NA TRBV5-4 14 TRBJ2-7 NA
CASSSGHGMFYF TGTGCCAGCAGCTCGGGACATGGAATGTTTTACTTC NA TRBV6-5 12 TRBJ2-4 NA
CASSPTAGLSGQWGAEQFF TGTGCCAGCAGCCCAACCGCGGGACTATCGGGGCAATGGGGTGCTGAGCAGTTCTTC TRBD2 TRBV11-2 19 TRBJ2-1 few
CASSEVVRVRTYEQCF TGTGCCAGCAGTGAAGTCGTCAGGGTTCGGACCTACGAGCAGTGCTTC NA TRBV6-1 16 TRBJ2-7 NA
CASSQGAEETQYF TGCGCCAGCAGCCAAGGGGCAGAAGAGACCCAGTACTTC NA TRBV4-3 13 TRBJ2-5 NA
CASTLNGQLNTEAFF TGTGCCAGCACCCTGAATGGACAGCTGAACACTGAAGCTTTCTTT NA TRBV5-4 15 TRBJ1-1 NA
CAISAGSSYEQYF TGTGCCATCAGTGCTGGGAGCTCCTACGAGCAGTACTTC NA TRBV10-3 13 TRBJ2-7 NA
CASSDRTDFLNTEAFF TGTGCCAGCAGCGACCGGACAGATTTCTTAAACACTGAAGCTTTCTTT NA TRBV11-2 16 TRBJ1-1 NA
CASSLEQFEQYF TGTGCCAGCAGCTTGGAACAATTCGAGCAGTACTTC NA TRBV5-5 12 TRBJ2-7 NA